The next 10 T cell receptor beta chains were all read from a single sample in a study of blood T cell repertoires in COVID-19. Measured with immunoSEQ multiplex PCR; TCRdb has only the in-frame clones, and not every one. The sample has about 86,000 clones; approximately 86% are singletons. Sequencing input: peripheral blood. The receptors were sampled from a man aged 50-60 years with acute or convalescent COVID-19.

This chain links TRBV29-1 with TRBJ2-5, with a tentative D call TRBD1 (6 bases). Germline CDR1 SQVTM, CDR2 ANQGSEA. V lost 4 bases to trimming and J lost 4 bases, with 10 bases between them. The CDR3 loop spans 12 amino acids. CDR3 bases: TGCAGCGTTGCAACAGGGTCAGAGACCCAGTACTTC. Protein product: CSVATGSETQYF. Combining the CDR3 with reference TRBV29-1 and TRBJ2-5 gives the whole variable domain SAVISQKPSRDICQRGTSLTIQCQVDSQVTMMFWYRQQPGQSLTLIATANQGSEATYESGFVIDKFPISRPNLTFSTLTVSNMSPEDSSIYLCSVATGSETQYFGPGTRLLVL.

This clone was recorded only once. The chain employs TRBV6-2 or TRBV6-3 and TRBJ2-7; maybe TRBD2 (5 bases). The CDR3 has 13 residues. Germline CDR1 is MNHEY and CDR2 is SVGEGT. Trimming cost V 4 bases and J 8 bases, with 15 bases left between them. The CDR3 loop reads CASSSPTTFKQYF. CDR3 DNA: TGTGCCAGCAGTTCCCCGACTACCTTTAAGCAGTACTTC.

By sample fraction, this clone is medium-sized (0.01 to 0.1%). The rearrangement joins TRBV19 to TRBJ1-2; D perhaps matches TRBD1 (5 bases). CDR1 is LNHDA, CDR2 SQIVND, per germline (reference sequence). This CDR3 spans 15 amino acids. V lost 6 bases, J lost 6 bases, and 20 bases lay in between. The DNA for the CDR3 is TGTGCCAGTAGAGAAGGAACGGGGGGGTATGATGGCTACACCTTC. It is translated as CASREGTGGYDGYTF.

CDR3 in amino acids: CASEQGAKSNQPQHF. Here the CDR3 DNA reads TGTGCCAGCGAACAGGGGGCCAAAAGCAATCAGCCCCAGCATTTT. The chain joins TRBV2 to TRBJ1-5, with 9 bases identical to TRBD1. This CDR3 has 15 residues. Germline loops: CDR1 SNHLY, CDR2 FYNNEI. V lost 8 bases to trimming and J lost 1 base; unmatched junction nucleotides: 6.

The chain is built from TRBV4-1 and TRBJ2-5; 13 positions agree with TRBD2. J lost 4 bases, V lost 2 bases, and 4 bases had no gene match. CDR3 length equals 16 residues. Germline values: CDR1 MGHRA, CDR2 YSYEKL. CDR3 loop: CASSQRTSGRGETQYF. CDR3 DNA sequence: TGCGCCAGCAGCCAACGTACTAGCGGGAGGGGAGAGACCCAGTACTTC.

In DNA form, the CDR3 reads TGTGCCTGGAGTGTAGATAGCGGCCCGGGGAATGAGCAGTTCTTC. It translates to CAWSVDSGPGNEQFF. V and J are TRBV30 and TRBJ2-1; D may be TRBD2 (6 bases). CDR1 and CDR2 (germline): GTSNPN, SVGIG (reference sequence). Trimming removed 0 bases from V and 7 bases from J, with 16 bases in between. CDR3 length equals 15 residues.

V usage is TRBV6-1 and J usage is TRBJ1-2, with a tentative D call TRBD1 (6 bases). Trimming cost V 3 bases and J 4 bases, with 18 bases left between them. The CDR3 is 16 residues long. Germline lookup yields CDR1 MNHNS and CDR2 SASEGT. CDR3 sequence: CASSDRGTGTSYGYTF. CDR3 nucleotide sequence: TGTGCCAGCAGTGATAGGGGAACCGGGACAAGCTATGGCTACACCTTC.

CDR3 coding DNA: TGTGCCAGCAGTTACTCCGGGACAGGGTCCTACGAGCAGTACTTC. Translated, it gives CASSYSGTGSYEQYF. The V gene is TRBV6-2 or TRBV6-3, the J gene TRBJ2-7; 9 nucleotides agree with TRBD1. The J segment lost 1 base and the V segment lost 0 bases, leaving 1 base of the junction unmatched. Germline V gene data show CDR1 as MNHEY and CDR2 as SVGEGT. CDR3 length: 15 amino acids.

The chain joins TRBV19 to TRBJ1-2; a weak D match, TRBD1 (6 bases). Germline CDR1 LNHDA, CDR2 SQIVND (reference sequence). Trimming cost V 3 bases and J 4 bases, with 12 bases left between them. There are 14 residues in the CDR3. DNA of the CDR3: TGTGCCAGTAGTATCGCTGGACAGCTCTATGGCTACACCTTC. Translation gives CASSIAGQLYGYTF.

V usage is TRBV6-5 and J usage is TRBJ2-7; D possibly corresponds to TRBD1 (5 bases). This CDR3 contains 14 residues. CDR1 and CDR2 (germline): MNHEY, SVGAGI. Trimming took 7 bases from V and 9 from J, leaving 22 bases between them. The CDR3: CASTSGAAQGWQYF. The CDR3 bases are TGTGCCAGCACAAGTGGGGCCGCACAAGGGTGGCAGTACTTC.